The TCR beta chain described here comes from a study of T cell changes during pregnancy in multiple sclerosis. V gave up 0 bases and J gave up 7 bases; unmatched junction bases: 12. Germline CDR1 and CDR2: LNHNV and YYDKDF (reference sequence). This CDR3 is 18 amino acids long. The data were produced by immunoSEQ multiplex PCR, yet TCRdb's version contains in-frame clones alone and is incomplete. Of 40,000 to 55,000 clones listed, about nine tenths are singletons. The sequence was collected from a female donor with multiple sclerosis, enrolled in a pregnancy study. The input for sequencing was CD4+ T cells from peripheral blood mononuclear cells, taken before pregnancy. The chain carries TRBV15 and TRBJ2-1; 10 bases fit TRBD1. As DNA, the CDR3 is TGTGCCACCAGCAGAGATACGGACGGACAGGGGGTTTTGAATGAGCAGTTCTTC. The encoded protein is CATSRDTDGQGVLNEQFF.